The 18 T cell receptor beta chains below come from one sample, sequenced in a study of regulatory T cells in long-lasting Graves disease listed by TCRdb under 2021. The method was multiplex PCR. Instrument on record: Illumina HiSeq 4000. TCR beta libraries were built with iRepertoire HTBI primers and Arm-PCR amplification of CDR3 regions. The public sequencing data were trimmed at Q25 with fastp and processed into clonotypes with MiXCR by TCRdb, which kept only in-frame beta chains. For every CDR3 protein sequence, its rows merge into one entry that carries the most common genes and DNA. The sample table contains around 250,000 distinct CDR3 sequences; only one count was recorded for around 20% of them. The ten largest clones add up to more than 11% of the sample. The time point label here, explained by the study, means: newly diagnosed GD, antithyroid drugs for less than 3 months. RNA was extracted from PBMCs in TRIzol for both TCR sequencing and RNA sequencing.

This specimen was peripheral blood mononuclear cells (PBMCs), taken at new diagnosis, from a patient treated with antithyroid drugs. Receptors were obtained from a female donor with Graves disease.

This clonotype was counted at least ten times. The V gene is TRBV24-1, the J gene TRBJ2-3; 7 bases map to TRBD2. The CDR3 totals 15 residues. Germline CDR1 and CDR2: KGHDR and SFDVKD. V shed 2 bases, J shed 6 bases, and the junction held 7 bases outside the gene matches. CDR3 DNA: TGTGCCACCAGTGATTCCGGGGGGACTGGTGATACGCAGTATTTT. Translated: CATSDSGGTGDTQYF.

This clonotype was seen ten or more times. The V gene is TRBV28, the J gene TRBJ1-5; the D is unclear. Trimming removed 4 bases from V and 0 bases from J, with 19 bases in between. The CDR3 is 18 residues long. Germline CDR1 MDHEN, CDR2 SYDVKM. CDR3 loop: CASSSRGPEQYSNQPQHF. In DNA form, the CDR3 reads TGTGCCAGCAGTTCCCGCGGGCCCGAACAATATAGCAATCAGCCCCAGCATTTT.

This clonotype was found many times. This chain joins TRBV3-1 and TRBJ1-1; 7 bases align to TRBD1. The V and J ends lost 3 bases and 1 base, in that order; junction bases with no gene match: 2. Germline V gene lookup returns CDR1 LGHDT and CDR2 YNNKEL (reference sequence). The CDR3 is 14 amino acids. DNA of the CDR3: TGTGCCAGCAGCCAGAAGGGGGCGAACACTGAAGCTTTCTTT. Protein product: CASSQKGANTEAFF.

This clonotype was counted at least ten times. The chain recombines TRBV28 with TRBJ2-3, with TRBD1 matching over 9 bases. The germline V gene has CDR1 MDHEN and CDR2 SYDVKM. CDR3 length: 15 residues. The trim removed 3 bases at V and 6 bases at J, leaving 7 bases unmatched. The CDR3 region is CASSFSGQGPDTQYF. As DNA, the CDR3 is TGTGCCAGCAGTTTCTCCGGACAGGGGCCGGATACGCAGTATTTT.

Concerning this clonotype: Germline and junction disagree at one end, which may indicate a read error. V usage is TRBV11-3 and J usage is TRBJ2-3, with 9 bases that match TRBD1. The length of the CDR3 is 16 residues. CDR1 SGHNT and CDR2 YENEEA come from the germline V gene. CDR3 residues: CASSLEQGARTDTQCF. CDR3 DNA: TGTGCCAGCAGCTTGGAACAGGGGGCCCGCACAGATACGCAGTGTTTT.

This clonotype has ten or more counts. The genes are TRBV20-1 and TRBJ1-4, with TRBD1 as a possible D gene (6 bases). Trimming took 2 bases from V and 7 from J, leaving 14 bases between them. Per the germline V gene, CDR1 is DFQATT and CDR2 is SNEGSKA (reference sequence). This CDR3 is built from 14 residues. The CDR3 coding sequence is TGCAGTGCTAGACTAGACAGGTCTTTTGAAAAACTGTTTTTT. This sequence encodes CSARLDRSFEKLFF.

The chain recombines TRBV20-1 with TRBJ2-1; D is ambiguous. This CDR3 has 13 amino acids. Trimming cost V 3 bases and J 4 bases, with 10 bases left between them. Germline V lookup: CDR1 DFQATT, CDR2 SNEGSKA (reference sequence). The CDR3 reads CSASRTGYNEQFF. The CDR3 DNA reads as TGCAGTGCTAGCCGGACCGGATACAATGAGCAGTTCTTC.

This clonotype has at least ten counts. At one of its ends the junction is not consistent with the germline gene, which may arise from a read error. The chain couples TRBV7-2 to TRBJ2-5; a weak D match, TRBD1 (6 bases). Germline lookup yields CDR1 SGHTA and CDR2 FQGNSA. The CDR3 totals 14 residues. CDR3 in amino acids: CASSTAGEYETQHF. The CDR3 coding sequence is TGTGCCAGCAGTACCGCAGGGGAATACGAGACCCAGCACTTC.

CDR3 DNA: TGTGCCAGCAGCCAGACCGGGGTCAATCAGCCCCAGCATTTT. Translation gives CASSQTGVNQPQHF. The chain couples TRBV11-2 to TRBJ1-5; no reliable D call. Trimming cost V 5 bases and J 3 bases, with 11 bases left between them. Germline CDR1 SGHAT, CDR2 FQNNGV. The CDR3 extends over 14 amino acids.

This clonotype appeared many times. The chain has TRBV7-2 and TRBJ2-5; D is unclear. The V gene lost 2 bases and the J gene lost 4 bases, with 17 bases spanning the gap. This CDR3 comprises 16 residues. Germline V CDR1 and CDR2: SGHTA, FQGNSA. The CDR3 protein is CASSLLGFQRAETQYF. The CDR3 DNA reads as TGTGCCAGCAGCTTATTGGGTTTCCAAAGGGCAGAGACCCAGTACTTC.

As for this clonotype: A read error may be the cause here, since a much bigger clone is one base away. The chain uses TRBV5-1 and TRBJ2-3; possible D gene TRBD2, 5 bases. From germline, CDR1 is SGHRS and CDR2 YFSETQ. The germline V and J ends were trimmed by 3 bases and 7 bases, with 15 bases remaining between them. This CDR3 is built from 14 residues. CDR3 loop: CASSSSSRRNTQYF. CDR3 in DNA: TGCGCCAGCAGCTCTTCTAGCCGGAGGAATACGCAGTATTTT. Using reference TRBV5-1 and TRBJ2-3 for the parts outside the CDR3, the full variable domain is KAGVTQTPRYLIKTRGQQVTLSCSPISGHRSVSWYQQTPGQGLQFLFEYFSETQRNKGNFPGRFSGRQFSNSRSEMNVSTLELGDSALYLCASSSSSRRNTQYFGPGTRLTVL.

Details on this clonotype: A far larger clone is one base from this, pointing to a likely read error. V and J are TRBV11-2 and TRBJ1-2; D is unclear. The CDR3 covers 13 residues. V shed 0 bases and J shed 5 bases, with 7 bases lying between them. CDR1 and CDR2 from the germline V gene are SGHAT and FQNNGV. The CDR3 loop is CASSLDGEYGYTF. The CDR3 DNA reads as TGTGCCAGCAGCTTAGACGGGGAGTATGGCTACACCTTC.

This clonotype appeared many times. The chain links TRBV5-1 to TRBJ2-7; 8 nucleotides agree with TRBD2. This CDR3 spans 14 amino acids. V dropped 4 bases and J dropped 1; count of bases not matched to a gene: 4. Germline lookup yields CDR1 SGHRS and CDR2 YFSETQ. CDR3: CASSASGFSYEQYF. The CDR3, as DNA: TGCGCCAGCAGCGCTAGCGGGTTTTCCTACGAGCAGTACTTC. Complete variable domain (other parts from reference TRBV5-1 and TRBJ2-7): KAGVTQTPRYLIKTRGQQVTLSCSPISGHRSVSWYQQTPGQGLQFLFEYFSETQRNKGNFPGRFSGRQFSNSRSEMNVSTLELGDSALYLCASSASGFSYEQYFGPGTRLTVT.

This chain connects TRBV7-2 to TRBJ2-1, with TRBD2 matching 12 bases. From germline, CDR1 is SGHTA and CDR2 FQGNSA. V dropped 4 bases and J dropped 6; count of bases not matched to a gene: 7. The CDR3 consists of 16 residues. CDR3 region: CASSSRLAGVANEQFF. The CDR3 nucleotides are TGTGCCAGCAGCTCCAGACTAGCGGGAGTCGCCAATGAGCAGTTCTTC.

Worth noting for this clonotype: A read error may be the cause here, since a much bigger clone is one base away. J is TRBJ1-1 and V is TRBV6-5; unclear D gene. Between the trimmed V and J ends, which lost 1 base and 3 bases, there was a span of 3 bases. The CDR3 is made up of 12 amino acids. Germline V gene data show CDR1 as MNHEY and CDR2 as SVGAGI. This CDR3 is CASSYWDTEAFF. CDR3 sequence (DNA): TGTGCCAGCAGTTACTGGGACACTGAAGCTTTCTTT.

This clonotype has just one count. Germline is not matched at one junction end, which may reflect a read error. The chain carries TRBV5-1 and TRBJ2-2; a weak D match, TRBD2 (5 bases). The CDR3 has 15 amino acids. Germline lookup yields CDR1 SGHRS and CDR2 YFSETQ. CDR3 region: CASMTPGVHTGELLF. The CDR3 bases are TGCGCCAGCATGACTCCCGGGGTTCACACCGGGGAGCTGCTTTTT. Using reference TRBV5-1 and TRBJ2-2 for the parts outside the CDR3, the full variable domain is KAGVTQTPRYLIKTRGQQVTLSCSPISGHRSVSWYQQTPGQGLQFLFEYFSETQRNKGNFPGRFSGRQFSNSRSEMNVSTLELGDSALYLCASMTPGVHTGELLFGEGSRLTVL.

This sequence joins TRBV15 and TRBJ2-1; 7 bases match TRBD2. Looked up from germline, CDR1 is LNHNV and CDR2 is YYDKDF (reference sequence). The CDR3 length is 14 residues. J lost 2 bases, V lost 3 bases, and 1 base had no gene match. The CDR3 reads CATSSGRTYNEQFF. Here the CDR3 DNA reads TGTGCCACCAGCAGCGGGAGGACCTACAATGAGCAGTTCTTC.

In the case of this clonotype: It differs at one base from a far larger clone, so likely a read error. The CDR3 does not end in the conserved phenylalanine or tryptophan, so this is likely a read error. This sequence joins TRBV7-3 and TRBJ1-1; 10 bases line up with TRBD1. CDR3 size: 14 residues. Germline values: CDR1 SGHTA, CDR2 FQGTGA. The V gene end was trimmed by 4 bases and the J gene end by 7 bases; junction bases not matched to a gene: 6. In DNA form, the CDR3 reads TGTGCCAGCAGCTCTGACAGGGGGCGGTTTGAAGCTTTCCTT. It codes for CASSSDRGRFEAFL.